The 19 T cell receptor beta chains below all came from one sample that was sequenced in a study of T cells in women clearing cervical HPV infection. The method was immunoSEQ multiplex PCR; TCRdb's version includes in-frame clones alone and lacks a portion of them. The sample has about 24,000 clones; the top ten hold less than 8.5%. Input material: blood buffy coat. Every receptor here comes from a woman aged 18-70 years with a cervical HPV16 infection that either progressed to CIN3+ or cleared (not recorded which).

Regarding this clone: The DNA ends 3 residues before the CDR3 does, and the rest of the CDR3 is filled in from the germline J gene. V gene TRBV6-1 combines with J gene TRBJ1-5; D ambiguous. This CDR3 comprises 14 residues. Germline V gene sequence: CDR1 MNHNS, CDR2 SASEGT. V was pared by 8 bases and J by 4 bases, with 15 bases between. The CDR3 spells CASRGTLFNQPQHF. CDR3 DNA (partial): TGTGCCAGCCGTGGTACCCTATTTAATCAGCCC.

In regard to this clone: The sequence runs out 3 residues before the end of the CDR3; the remainder is reconstructed from the germline J gene. The V call is TRBV5-1, the J call TRBJ2-5; 10 bases agree with TRBD1. J gave up 1 base and V 0 bases, and 9 bases lay outside the gene matches. In germline, CDR1 is SGHRS, CDR2 YFSETQ. This CDR3 has 18 residues. The CDR3 loop is CASSLGHPGTGVQETQYF. The DNA read from the CDR3 is TGCGCCAGCAGCTTGGGTCACCCCGGGACAGGGGTCCAAGAGACC.

Note on this clone: The CDR3 is cut off 3 residues early in the read; its end comes from the germline J gene. The chain employs TRBV2 and TRBJ1-4; 7 nucleotides agree with TRBD1. Germline values: CDR1 SNHLY, CDR2 FYNNEI. V lost 6 bases and J lost 5; bases outside the gene matches: 9. The CDR3 sequence is 15 residues long. CDR3 loop: CASRPGQAINEKLFF. CDR3 DNA, as far as it was read: TGTGCCAGCAGGCCCGGACAGGCTATCAATGAAAAA.

Points on this clone: The read gets to within 3 residues of the CDR3 end, and the germline J gene fills in the rest. This chain links TRBV18 with TRBJ2-7; unclear D gene. Trimming pared 1 base from V and 5 bases from J, leaving 6 bases between. Germline V gene lookup returns CDR1 KGHSH and CDR2 LQKENI. The CDR3 totals 12 residues. CDR3 amino acids: CASSPLLNEQYF. The part of the CDR3 DNA that was read is TGTGCCAGCTCACCACTCTTAAACGAG.

As regards this clone: The read falls 3 residues short of the CDR3 end, and the missing part is taken from the germline J gene. The J gene is TRBJ1-5, the V gene TRBV30; perhaps TRBD1 as D (5 bases). The CDR3 runs to 16 residues. Germline V gene lookup returns CDR1 GTSNPN and CDR2 SVGIG (reference sequence). V lost 1 base and J lost 4, with 17 bases in between. CDR3 DNA (partial): TGTGCCTGGAGTGAGGGCCCACAGGTCACTAATCAGCCC. Residues: CAWSEGPQVTNQP. In full, the CDR3 is CAWSEGPQVTNQPQHF.

A remark on this clone: The read finishes 3 residues shy of the CDR3 end, and the germline J gene is used to complete it. The V gene is TRBV5-4, the J gene TRBJ2-3; TRBD2 might be the D (5 bases). The CDR3 is 15 residues long. The V end was cut by 4 bases, the J end by 2 bases, with 14 bases between. Germline V gene sequence: CDR1 SGHNT, CDR2 YYREEE (reference sequence). CDR3 DNA (partial): TGTGCCAGCAGCCCGAGAAGCGGTTACACAGATACG. It codes for CASSPRSGYTDT. The whole CDR3 region reads CASSPRSGYTDTQYF.

On this clone itself: From the germline J gene comes the end of the CDR3, since the read stops 3 residues before it. This chain links TRBV6-4 with TRBJ1-4; 9 bases align to TRBD1. The CDR3 has 14 amino acids. V was pared by 6 bases and J by 6 bases, with 5 bases of the junction left unmatched. Per the germline V gene, CDR1 is MRHNA and CDR2 is SNTAGT. The CDR3 here is CASSPGQGDEKLFF. The DNA read from the CDR3 is TGTGCCAGCAGCCCGGGACAGGGTGATGAAAAA.

Remarks on this clone: The CDR3 is cut off 3 residues early in the read; its end comes from the germline J gene. This sequence joins TRBV5-5 and TRBJ2-2; perhaps TRBD2 as D (5 bases). The CDR3 sequence is 14 residues long. Germline V gives CDR1 SGHKS, CDR2 YYEKEE (reference sequence). V shed 5 bases and J shed 1 base, with 9 bases lying between them. The CDR3 bases that were read are TGTGCCAGCAGGGAGGACTGGAACACCGGGGAG. Its protein is CASREDWNTGE. The full CDR3 is CASREDWNTGELFF.

With respect to this clone: The read terminates 3 residues before the CDR3 end, so the remaining end is supplied by the germline J gene. The chain is built from TRBV7-9 and TRBJ1-6; D remains ambiguous. V gave up 5 bases and J gave up 5 bases, with 10 bases separating them. The CDR3 length is 14 residues. In germline, CDR1 is SEHNR, CDR2 FQNEAQ (reference sequence). CDR3 bases read: TGTGCCAGCAGCCGCGTCGGTAATAATTCACCC. This encodes CASSRVGNNSP. The entire CDR3 reads CASSRVGNNSPLHF.

Concerning this clone itself: The read stops 3 residues short of the end of the CDR3; the missing end is completed from the germline J gene. The chain couples TRBV4-1 to TRBJ2-7; 10 positions match TRBD1. The germline V gene has CDR1 MGHRA and CDR2 YSYEKL. The CDR3 totals 14 residues. V dropped 4 bases and J dropped 5; count of bases not matched to a gene: 5. The CDR3 is CASSPMGQGNEQYF. The CDR3 DNA, read in part, is TGCGCCAGCAGCCCAATGGGACAGGGGAACGAG.

About this clone itself: The read falls 3 residues short of the CDR3 end, and the missing part is taken from the germline J gene. V is TRBV2 and J is TRBJ1-1, with TRBD1 matching over 7 bases. The CDR3 covers 12 residues. Trimming took 10 bases from V and 7 from J; bases not matched to a gene: 9. Germline-derived CDR1 and CDR2 are SNHLY and FYNNEI. The part of the CDR3 DNA that was read is TGTGCCACCCTAGCCGGGACAGTTGAA. This translates into CATLAGTVE. The entire CDR3 protein reads CATLAGTVEAFF.

As regards this clone: With the read ending 3 residues before the CDR3 end, the germline J gene is used to fill in that end. The chain is built from TRBV7-8 and TRBJ1-3, with D hard to call. V gave up 1 base and J gave up 0 bases, with 10 bases separating them. Germline CDR1 SGHVS, CDR2 FQNEAQ. The CDR3 runs 16 residues. CDR3 in amino acids: CASSLGWQSSGNTIYF. The CDR3 DNA, read in part, is TGTGCCAGCAGCTTAGGTTGGCAGAGCTCTGGAAACACC.

Incomplete CDR3 DNA: TGCAGTGCTAGAATGGGACAGGGGGCTGACGAG. Its translation is CSARMGQGADE. The whole CDR3 protein reads CSARMGQGADEQYF. The rearrangement links TRBV20-1 to TRBJ2-7, with 12 nucleotides matching TRBD1. Read sequence stops 3 residues before the CDR3 end, and the germline J gene provides the missing end. This CDR3 spans 14 amino acids. Per germline, CDR1 DFQATT and CDR2 SNEGSKA (reference sequence). V shed 2 bases, J shed 5 bases, and the junction held 4 bases outside the gene matches.

As to this clone: The read comes to an end 3 residues before the CDR3 does, leaving the germline J gene to fill in the end. V and J are TRBV11-3 and TRBJ2-7; D may be TRBD1 (5 bases). CDR1 SGHNT and CDR2 YENEEA come from the germline V gene. V was pared by 3 bases and J by 3 bases, with 9 bases between. The CDR3 has 13 amino acids. CDR3 in amino acids: CASSFNRGYEQYF. CDR3 DNA, as far as it was read: TGTGCCAGCAGCTTTAATAGGGGCTACGAG.

For this clone: Read sequence stops 3 residues before the CDR3 end, and the germline J gene provides the missing end. The rearrangement links TRBV29-1 to TRBJ2-5; tentative D call: TRBD2 (5 bases). V lost 0 bases and J 4 bases, leaving 12 bases between the germline ends. The CDR3 has 14 amino acids. The germline V gene has CDR1 SQVTM and CDR2 ANQGSEA. The CDR3 sequence: CSVEETRRRETQYF. The sequenced CDR3 bases are TGCAGCGTTGAAGAAACCAGGAGGAGAGAGACC.

Details on this clone: The CDR3 goes on 3 residues after the read ends, and that part is filled in from the germline J gene. The rearrangement uses TRBV30 and TRBJ2-3; D is possibly TRBD1 (8 bases). Germline V gene sequence: CDR1 GTSNPN, CDR2 SVGIG (reference sequence). This CDR3 is 14 amino acids long. The CDR3 DNA, read in part, is TGTGCCTGGGACAGGGGCGGGAGCAATCAGCCG. This sequence encodes CAWDRGGSNQP. The whole CDR3 is CAWDRGGSNQPQYF.

To note about this clone: The read ends 3 residues before the CDR3 terminus; that terminus is restored from the germline J gene. The chain is built from TRBV10-3 and TRBJ2-7; D is unresolved. The CDR3 spans 13 residues. V gave up 2 bases and J gave up 5 bases, with 10 bases separating them. The V gene's germline CDR1 is ENHRY and CDR2 SYGVKD. CDR3 DNA (partial): TGTGCCATCAGTGAGCCCGTTATTAACGAG. Protein sequence: CAISEPVINE. The entire CDR3 protein is CAISEPVINEQYF.

As concerns this clone: The missing CDR3 end, 3 residues past where the read stops, is filled in from the germline J gene. The chain uses TRBV5-4 and TRBJ2-3, with 10 positions matching TRBD1. Germline V CDR1 and CDR2: SGHNT, YYREEE (reference sequence). Trimming took 4 bases from V and 6 from J; bases not matched to a gene: 8. The CDR3 covers 15 residues. The CDR3 loop reads CASSPTGGNSDTQYF. The DNA read from the CDR3 is TGTGCCAGCAGCCCGACAGGGGGCAATAGCGATACG.

Points on this clone: The sequenced fragment ends 3 residues before the CDR3 boundary, so the rest is inferred from the germline J gene. This chain links TRBV18 with TRBJ1-4; 8 bases are shared with TRBD1. The junction had 4 bases not matched to a gene; V was cut back by 3 bases and J by 7 bases. Germline V gene data show CDR1 as KGHSH and CDR2 as LQKENI. This CDR3 comprises 14 residues. The CDR3 reads CASSPTGVPEKLFF. The covered CDR3 bases are TGTGCCAGCTCACCGACAGGGGTTCCTGAAAAA.